This passage covers 27 T cell receptor beta chains from one sample sequenced in a study of blood T cells in healthy people across ages (dated by TCRdb to 2014 to 2015). Library preparation employed 5' RACE. The sequencer listed for this sample is Illumina HiSeq 2500. The second PCR ran for roughly 7 to 12 cycles and used a J-beta primer mix along with a sample-barcoded 5' primer. Using fastp at Q25 and MiXCR, TCRdb reprocessed the public reads and kept productive beta chains. Each entry is one CDR3 protein sequence, shown with its most common DNA and genes. For this sample the table gives 1 million or so distinct CDR3 sequences, of which about 23% were detected only once. Around 0.75% of the sample is taken by the ten largest. Separately, the same data were catalogued under a study of T cells of mothers and their children.

What was sequenced was blood. The receptors here all came from a girl aged 2 to 10 in good health.

This clonotype occurred a few times. The chain is built from TRBV25-1 and TRBJ1-4; tentative D call: TRBD1 (5 bases). Trimming removed 2 bases at V and 6 bases at J, with 13 bases between. Germline V gene sequence: CDR1 MGHDK, CDR2 SYGVNS. The CDR3 spans 15 residues. The CDR3 protein is CASSEQGGWHEKLFF. CDR3 DNA: TGTGCCAGCAGTGAACAGGGCGGATGGCATGAAAAACTGTTTTTT.

This clonotype was detected a few times. This chain joins TRBV9 and TRBJ2-3; D remains unclear. CDR1 and CDR2 (germline): SGDLS, YYNGEE. Trimming pared 0 bases from V and 0 bases from J, leaving 11 bases between. The CDR3 sequence is 16 residues long. The CDR3 here is CASSVGIAPSTDTQYF. CDR3 nucleotides: TGTGCCAGCAGCGTAGGCATTGCGCCAAGCACAGATACGCAGTATTTT. Variable domain in full (rest from reference TRBV9 and TRBJ2-3): DSGVTQTPKHLITATGQRVTLRCSPRSGDLSVYWYQQSLDQGLQFLIQYYNGEERAKGNILERFSAQQFPDLHSELNLSSLELGDSALYFCASSVGIAPSTDTQYFGPGTRLTVL.

The genes are TRBV4-1 and TRBJ2-7; D possibly corresponds to TRBD2 (6 bases). Trimming took 1 base from V and 1 from J, leaving 11 bases between them. The CDR3 sequence is 15 residues long. Looked up from germline, CDR1 is MGHRA and CDR2 is YSYEKL. CDR3 sequence reads: CASSQGADYSYEQYF. Here the CDR3 DNA reads TGCGCCAGCAGCCAAGGGGCGGACTATTCCTACGAGCAGTACTTC.

The chain recombines TRBV29-1 with TRBJ2-1; no clear D. The ends were cut back, 3 bases at V and 6 bases at J, with 9 bases in the middle. Germline assignment: CDR1 SQVTM and CDR2 ANQGSEA. The CDR3 loop spans 12 amino acids. The CDR3 here is CSVDPPSNEQFF. The CDR3 DNA reads TGCAGCGTTGACCCCCCTAGCAATGAGCAGTTCTTC.

The J gene is TRBJ2-1, the V gene TRBV29-1; 7 bases are a match to TRBD2. Germline V gene data show CDR1 as SQVTM and CDR2 as ANQGSEA. This CDR3 comprises 14 residues. Trimming cost V 2 bases and J 0 bases; bases outside gene matches: 1. The CDR3, as DNA: TGCAGCGTTGAACGGGAGGACTCCTACAATGAGCAGTTCTTC. It yields the protein CSVEREDSYNEQFF.

This clonotype showed up just a few times. V gene TRBV15 combines with J gene TRBJ2-1, with D maybe TRBD1 (5 bases). With 0 bases removed from V and 4 bases from J, the gap between germline ends came to 13 bases. Germline-derived CDR1 and CDR2 are LNHNV and YYDKDF (reference sequence). The CDR3 totals 16 residues. CDR3 protein: CATSRDSSTAYNEQFF. The DNA for the CDR3 is TGTGCCACCAGCAGAGATTCCTCGACAGCATACAATGAGCAGTTCTTC. The full variable domain, with the rest looked up from reference TRBV15 and TRBJ2-1, is DAMVIQNPRYQVTQFGKPVTLSCSQTLNHNVMYWYQQKSSQAPKLLFHYYDKDFNNEADTPDNFQSRRPNTSFCFLDIRSPGLGDTAMYLCATSRDSSTAYNEQFFGPGTRLTVL.

In this sample, this clonotype turned up a few times. This sequence joins TRBV6-4 and TRBJ2-2; D is possibly TRBD1 (5 bases). Trimming took 6 bases from V and 1 from J, leaving 15 bases between them. The CDR3 is 16 residues long. Germline CDR1 and CDR2: MRHNA and SNTAGT. CDR3: CASRKGSGMNTGELFF. The CDR3 DNA follows: TGTGCCAGCAGGAAGGGTTCAGGGATGAACACCGGGGAGCTGTTTTTT.

The chain links TRBV20-1 to TRBJ2-4; D may be TRBD2 (6 bases). Germline CDR1 is DFQATT and CDR2 is SNEGSKA (reference sequence). Trimming shortened V by 7 bases and J by 10 bases, and 11 bases separated the two germline ends. CDR3 size: 10 residues. In DNA, the CDR3 is TGCAGTGTATGGGCGGGGATTCAGTACTTC. It translates to CSVWAGIQYF.

The J gene is TRBJ2-7, the V gene TRBV4-2; TRBD2 matches 8 bases. J was trimmed by 4 bases and V by 4 bases; bases with no gene match: 3. The length of the CDR3 is 13 residues. Germline V lookup: CDR1 LGHNA, CDR2 YNFKEQ. Here the CDR3 DNA reads TGTGCCAGCAGCCGAAGACTAGCGTACGAGCAGTACTTC. Translation gives CASSRRLAYEQYF.

The rearrangement uses TRBV12-3 or TRBV12-4 and TRBJ2-5, with TRBD2 matching over 9 bases. The assigned J gene may be wrong: the sequence end matches TRBJ2-1 better. CDR3 length: 15 residues. The CDR3 DNA sequence: TGTGCCAGCACCCAGACTAGCGGTATCTACAATGAGCAGTTCTTC. Translating gives CASTQTSGIYNEQFF.

J is TRBJ2-5 and V is TRBV27; D perhaps matches TRBD2 (6 bases). The J call may be in error: the DNA end matches TRBJ2-7 better. The germline CDR1 and CDR2 sequences are MNHEY and SMNVEV (reference sequence). The CDR3 length is 14 residues. The CDR3 here is CASSKPGLSYEQYF. DNA of the CDR3: TGTGCCAGCAGTAAACCGGGACTCTCCTACGAGCAGTACTTC.

In nucleotides, the CDR3 is TGTGCCAGCAGTTTACCCGCGGGGGGGCCAGATACGCAGTATTTT. Protein product: CASSLPAGGPDTQYF. The chain uses TRBV28 and TRBJ2-3; TRBD2 matches at 9 bases. J gave up 4 bases and V 2 bases, and 4 bases lay outside the gene matches. CDR1 is MDHEN, CDR2 SYDVKM, per germline. CDR3 size: 15 residues.

This clonotype was seen more than once but under ten times. This sequence joins TRBV7-9 and TRBJ1-2; D is unresolved. Germline CDR1 SEHNR, CDR2 FQNEAQ (reference sequence). The germline V and J ends were trimmed by 4 bases and 7 bases, with 7 bases remaining between them. The CDR3 loop spans 11 amino acids. The CDR3 sequence: CASSSEGGYTF. In nucleotides, the CDR3 is TGTGCCAGCAGCTCCGAGGGTGGCTACACCTTC.

This clonotype showed up just once. V is TRBV6-2 or TRBV6-3 and J is TRBJ2-1; either TRBD1 or TRBD2 may supply D (5 bases each). The V end was cut by 6 bases, the J end by 6 bases, with 21 bases between. The germline CDR1 and CDR2 sequences are MNHEY and SVGEGT. This CDR3 has 16 residues. CDR3 nucleotide sequence: TGTGCCAGCAGCCACACGGGGACCGCGGTGGTCAATGAGCAGTTCTTC. As protein: CASSHTGTAVVNEQFF.

This sequence joins TRBV15 and TRBJ2-3; D might be TRBD2 (5 bases). Germline-derived CDR1 and CDR2 are LNHNV and YYDKDF (reference sequence). The CDR3 runs 18 residues. V lost 3 bases and J 0 bases, leaving 19 bases between the germline ends. The CDR3 DNA sequence: TGTGCCACCAGCAGCGCCGAGAGGTGGGAGATCAGCACAGATACGCAGTATTTT. Protein: CATSSAERWEISTDTQYF.

V is TRBV29-1 and J is TRBJ2-5; 11 nucleotides line up with TRBD2. Matching the DNA end better, TRBJ2-1 makes the J call doubtful. The CDR3 consists of 13 residues. Germline CDR1 and CDR2: SQVTM and ANQGSEA. CDR3 DNA sequence: TGCAGCGTCCGACTAGCGGGGACCAATGAGCAGTTCTTC. This translates into CSVRLAGTNEQFF.

This clonotype came up a few times. The V call is TRBV29-1, the J call TRBJ1-1; D gene ambiguous. Per the germline V gene, CDR1 is SQVTM and CDR2 is ANQGSEA. The length of the CDR3 is 13 residues. Trimming stripped 4 bases from V and 2 bases from J, with 11 bases between. CDR3 bases: TGCAGCGTTGGTGGGCAGAGAAACACTGAAGCTTTCTTT. This encodes CSVGGQRNTEAFF.

The chain joins TRBV20-1 to TRBJ2-1; maybe TRBD2 (6 bases). Germline assignment: CDR1 DFQATT and CDR2 SNEGSKA (reference sequence). The CDR3 totals 11 residues. The CDR3 nucleotides are TGCAGCGCCAGATGGGGGGATGAGCAGTTCTTC. This codes for CSARWGDEQFF.

This clonotype was detected once. The genes are TRBV7-9 and TRBJ1-1; no clear D. The CDR3 consists of 10 residues. CDR1 is SEHNR and CDR2 is FQNEAQ in the germline V gene (reference sequence). Deletions cut 1 base from V and 9 bases from J, with 3 bases between. The chain's CDR3 is CASSLGKAFF. The CDR3 DNA reads TGTGCCAGCAGCTTAGGGAAAGCTTTCTTT.

A few counts support this clonotype. V and J are TRBV5-5 and TRBJ2-7; D not certain. Germline CDR1 reads SGHKS; CDR2 reads YYEKEE (reference sequence). The V end lost 5 bases, the J end lost 0 bases, and 15 bases lay between the germline ends. The CDR3 has 15 residues. The CDR3 coding sequence is TGTGCCAGCAGTCATACTCTATTTCTCTCCTACGAGCAGTACTTC. This translates into CASSHTLFLSYEQYF. Full variable domain (remainder filled in from reference TRBV5-5 and TRBJ2-7): DAGVTQSPTHLIKTRGQQVTLRCSPISGHKSVSWYQQVLGQGPQFIFQYYEKEERGRGNFPDRFSARQFPNYSSELNVNALLLGDSALYLCASSHTLFLSYEQYFGPGTRLTVT.

This chain uses TRBV20-1 with TRBJ2-1; no definite D call. The CDR3 consists of 12 residues. From germline, CDR1 is DFQATT and CDR2 SNEGSKA (reference sequence). The CDR3 nucleotides read TGCAGCCTGCCCGCCTCCTACAATGAGCAGTTCTTC. Translated: CSLPASYNEQFF.

This clonotype was counted only a few times. The rearrangement links TRBV4-3 to TRBJ2-3, with D unresolved. In germline, CDR1 is LGHNA, CDR2 YSLEER. The CDR3 spans 15 residues. V lost 2 bases and J 0 bases, leaving 9 bases between the germline ends. The CDR3 here is CASSQSVSSTDTQYF. As DNA, the CDR3 is TGCGCCAGCAGCCAATCCGTCAGTAGCACAGATACGCAGTATTTT.

This chain connects TRBV27 to TRBJ1-1; TRBD1 is a possible D gene (6 bases). Looked up from germline, CDR1 is MNHEY and CDR2 is SMNVEV (reference sequence). The length of the CDR3 is 14 residues. V was clipped by 4 bases and J by 4 bases, with 13 bases between them. The CDR3 nucleotides read TGTGCCAGCAGTTCGTTAGGGGGTGGCACTGAAGCTTTCTTT. Protein sequence: CASSSLGGGTEAFF.

The J gene is TRBJ2-3, the V gene TRBV7-9, with 7 positions matching TRBD2. From germline, CDR1 is SEHNR and CDR2 FQNEAQ (reference sequence). J was trimmed by 1 base and V by 3 bases; bases with no gene match: 7. This CDR3 spans 16 amino acids. CDR3 in amino acids: CASSFSPRGGTDTQYF. The CDR3 nucleotides are TGTGCCAGCAGCTTCTCCCCCCGGGGGGGCACAGATACGCAGTATTTT.

The genes are TRBV3-1 and TRBJ2-1; TRBD1 is a possible D gene (6 bases). The V gene's germline CDR1 is LGHDT and CDR2 YNNKEL (reference sequence). The CDR3 covers 15 residues. V lost 2 bases and J 10 bases, leaving 18 bases between the germline ends. CDR3 coding DNA: TGTGCCAGCAGCCAACAACCATGGACAGCGAGAGAGCAGTTCTTC. It yields the protein CASSQQPWTAREQFF.

The chain combines TRBV12-3 or TRBV12-4 with TRBJ2-2, with D hard to call. V was shortened by 9 bases and J by 0 bases, with 11 bases between the two germline ends. The length of the CDR3 is 14 residues. This chain's CDR3 is CASTRTTNTGELFF. CDR3 coding DNA: TGTGCCAGTACCAGAACAACGAACACCGGGGAGCTGTTTTTT.

The chain recombines TRBV27 with TRBJ1-2, with D hard to call. The CDR3 totals 13 residues. Germline values: CDR1 MNHEY, CDR2 SMNVEV (reference sequence). V was trimmed by 0 bases and J by 8 bases, leaving 10 bases between them. CDR3 sequence (DNA): TGTGCCAGCAGTTTATCTATGGGGTCCGGCTACACCTTC. Protein: CASSLSMGSGYTF.